This T cell receptor (beta chain) was recovered during a study of identical twins. The CDR3 is 15 residues long. From germline, CDR1 is LGHDT and CDR2 YNNKEL (reference sequence). V lost 1 base and J lost 4, with 11 bases in between. Points from the study as a whole: For monozygotic twins, models underestimated out-of-frame TCR alpha sharing. Alpha sequences out of frame and shared by twins had excess low generation probability. Abundant beta clonotypes from cord blood bore fewer insertions; memory repertoires lacked this pattern.

Template switching added a universal primer binding site, and final cDNA carried unique molecular identifiers. TCRdb reanalysed the 5' RACE reads using MiXCR and keeps one entry per CDR3 protein. The sample holds 420,000 or so distinct CDR3 sequences; approximately 18% are singletons and the top ten take about 12%. This clonotype was found a few times. Its antigen is unknown. The sequenced sample was naive T cells sorted from blood. The V and J genes are TRBV3-1 and TRBJ1-5, with D tentatively TRBD1 (5 bases). The sequence derives from a man over 45 in good health. This CDR3 reads CASSQGVRDNQPQHF. The CDR3, as DNA: TGTGCCAGCAGCCAAGGAGTCAGGGATAATCAGCCCCAGCATTTT.